This T cell receptor (beta chain) is drawn from a study of blood T cells in healthy people across ages. Study outcomes and limitations: It was the long-lived donors that had more naive CD4+ cells and higher diversity than aged donors.

The study recruited healthy Caucasian donors from Russia who were aged about 6 to 95. A sample-barcoded 5' primer and a J-beta primer mix were used in a second PCR of about 6 to 12 cycles. TCRdb passed the 5' RACE reads through MiXCR, listing each CDR3 protein once. The repertoire holds 800,000 or so distinct CDR3 sequences, with around 62% as singletons. This clonotype was seen more than once but under ten times. Its antigen is unidentified. Trimming took 2 bases from V and 2 from J, leaving 4 bases between them. CDR1 and CDR2 from the germline V gene are KGHSH and LQKENI. The CDR3 is made up of 12 amino acids.

The chain is built from TRBV18 and TRBJ2-7; D gene ambiguous. The sample taken for sequencing was blood. This TCR was recovered from a man aged 25 to 40 in good health. Written as DNA, the CDR3 is TGTGCCAGCTCACCAGAGGCCTACGAGCAGTACTTC. Residues: CASSPEAYEQYF.